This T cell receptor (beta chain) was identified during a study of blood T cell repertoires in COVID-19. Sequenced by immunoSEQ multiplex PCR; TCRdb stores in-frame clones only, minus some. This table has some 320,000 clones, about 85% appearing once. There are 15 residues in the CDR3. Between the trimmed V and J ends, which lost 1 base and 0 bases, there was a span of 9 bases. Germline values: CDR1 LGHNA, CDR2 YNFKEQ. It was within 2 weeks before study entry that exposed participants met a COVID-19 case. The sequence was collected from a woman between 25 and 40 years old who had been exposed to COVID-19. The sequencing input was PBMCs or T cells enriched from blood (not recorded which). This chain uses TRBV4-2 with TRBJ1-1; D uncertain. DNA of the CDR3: TGTGCCAGCAGCCAAGGTTACGGTTTGAACACTGAAGCTTTCTTT. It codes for CASSQGYGLNTEAFF.